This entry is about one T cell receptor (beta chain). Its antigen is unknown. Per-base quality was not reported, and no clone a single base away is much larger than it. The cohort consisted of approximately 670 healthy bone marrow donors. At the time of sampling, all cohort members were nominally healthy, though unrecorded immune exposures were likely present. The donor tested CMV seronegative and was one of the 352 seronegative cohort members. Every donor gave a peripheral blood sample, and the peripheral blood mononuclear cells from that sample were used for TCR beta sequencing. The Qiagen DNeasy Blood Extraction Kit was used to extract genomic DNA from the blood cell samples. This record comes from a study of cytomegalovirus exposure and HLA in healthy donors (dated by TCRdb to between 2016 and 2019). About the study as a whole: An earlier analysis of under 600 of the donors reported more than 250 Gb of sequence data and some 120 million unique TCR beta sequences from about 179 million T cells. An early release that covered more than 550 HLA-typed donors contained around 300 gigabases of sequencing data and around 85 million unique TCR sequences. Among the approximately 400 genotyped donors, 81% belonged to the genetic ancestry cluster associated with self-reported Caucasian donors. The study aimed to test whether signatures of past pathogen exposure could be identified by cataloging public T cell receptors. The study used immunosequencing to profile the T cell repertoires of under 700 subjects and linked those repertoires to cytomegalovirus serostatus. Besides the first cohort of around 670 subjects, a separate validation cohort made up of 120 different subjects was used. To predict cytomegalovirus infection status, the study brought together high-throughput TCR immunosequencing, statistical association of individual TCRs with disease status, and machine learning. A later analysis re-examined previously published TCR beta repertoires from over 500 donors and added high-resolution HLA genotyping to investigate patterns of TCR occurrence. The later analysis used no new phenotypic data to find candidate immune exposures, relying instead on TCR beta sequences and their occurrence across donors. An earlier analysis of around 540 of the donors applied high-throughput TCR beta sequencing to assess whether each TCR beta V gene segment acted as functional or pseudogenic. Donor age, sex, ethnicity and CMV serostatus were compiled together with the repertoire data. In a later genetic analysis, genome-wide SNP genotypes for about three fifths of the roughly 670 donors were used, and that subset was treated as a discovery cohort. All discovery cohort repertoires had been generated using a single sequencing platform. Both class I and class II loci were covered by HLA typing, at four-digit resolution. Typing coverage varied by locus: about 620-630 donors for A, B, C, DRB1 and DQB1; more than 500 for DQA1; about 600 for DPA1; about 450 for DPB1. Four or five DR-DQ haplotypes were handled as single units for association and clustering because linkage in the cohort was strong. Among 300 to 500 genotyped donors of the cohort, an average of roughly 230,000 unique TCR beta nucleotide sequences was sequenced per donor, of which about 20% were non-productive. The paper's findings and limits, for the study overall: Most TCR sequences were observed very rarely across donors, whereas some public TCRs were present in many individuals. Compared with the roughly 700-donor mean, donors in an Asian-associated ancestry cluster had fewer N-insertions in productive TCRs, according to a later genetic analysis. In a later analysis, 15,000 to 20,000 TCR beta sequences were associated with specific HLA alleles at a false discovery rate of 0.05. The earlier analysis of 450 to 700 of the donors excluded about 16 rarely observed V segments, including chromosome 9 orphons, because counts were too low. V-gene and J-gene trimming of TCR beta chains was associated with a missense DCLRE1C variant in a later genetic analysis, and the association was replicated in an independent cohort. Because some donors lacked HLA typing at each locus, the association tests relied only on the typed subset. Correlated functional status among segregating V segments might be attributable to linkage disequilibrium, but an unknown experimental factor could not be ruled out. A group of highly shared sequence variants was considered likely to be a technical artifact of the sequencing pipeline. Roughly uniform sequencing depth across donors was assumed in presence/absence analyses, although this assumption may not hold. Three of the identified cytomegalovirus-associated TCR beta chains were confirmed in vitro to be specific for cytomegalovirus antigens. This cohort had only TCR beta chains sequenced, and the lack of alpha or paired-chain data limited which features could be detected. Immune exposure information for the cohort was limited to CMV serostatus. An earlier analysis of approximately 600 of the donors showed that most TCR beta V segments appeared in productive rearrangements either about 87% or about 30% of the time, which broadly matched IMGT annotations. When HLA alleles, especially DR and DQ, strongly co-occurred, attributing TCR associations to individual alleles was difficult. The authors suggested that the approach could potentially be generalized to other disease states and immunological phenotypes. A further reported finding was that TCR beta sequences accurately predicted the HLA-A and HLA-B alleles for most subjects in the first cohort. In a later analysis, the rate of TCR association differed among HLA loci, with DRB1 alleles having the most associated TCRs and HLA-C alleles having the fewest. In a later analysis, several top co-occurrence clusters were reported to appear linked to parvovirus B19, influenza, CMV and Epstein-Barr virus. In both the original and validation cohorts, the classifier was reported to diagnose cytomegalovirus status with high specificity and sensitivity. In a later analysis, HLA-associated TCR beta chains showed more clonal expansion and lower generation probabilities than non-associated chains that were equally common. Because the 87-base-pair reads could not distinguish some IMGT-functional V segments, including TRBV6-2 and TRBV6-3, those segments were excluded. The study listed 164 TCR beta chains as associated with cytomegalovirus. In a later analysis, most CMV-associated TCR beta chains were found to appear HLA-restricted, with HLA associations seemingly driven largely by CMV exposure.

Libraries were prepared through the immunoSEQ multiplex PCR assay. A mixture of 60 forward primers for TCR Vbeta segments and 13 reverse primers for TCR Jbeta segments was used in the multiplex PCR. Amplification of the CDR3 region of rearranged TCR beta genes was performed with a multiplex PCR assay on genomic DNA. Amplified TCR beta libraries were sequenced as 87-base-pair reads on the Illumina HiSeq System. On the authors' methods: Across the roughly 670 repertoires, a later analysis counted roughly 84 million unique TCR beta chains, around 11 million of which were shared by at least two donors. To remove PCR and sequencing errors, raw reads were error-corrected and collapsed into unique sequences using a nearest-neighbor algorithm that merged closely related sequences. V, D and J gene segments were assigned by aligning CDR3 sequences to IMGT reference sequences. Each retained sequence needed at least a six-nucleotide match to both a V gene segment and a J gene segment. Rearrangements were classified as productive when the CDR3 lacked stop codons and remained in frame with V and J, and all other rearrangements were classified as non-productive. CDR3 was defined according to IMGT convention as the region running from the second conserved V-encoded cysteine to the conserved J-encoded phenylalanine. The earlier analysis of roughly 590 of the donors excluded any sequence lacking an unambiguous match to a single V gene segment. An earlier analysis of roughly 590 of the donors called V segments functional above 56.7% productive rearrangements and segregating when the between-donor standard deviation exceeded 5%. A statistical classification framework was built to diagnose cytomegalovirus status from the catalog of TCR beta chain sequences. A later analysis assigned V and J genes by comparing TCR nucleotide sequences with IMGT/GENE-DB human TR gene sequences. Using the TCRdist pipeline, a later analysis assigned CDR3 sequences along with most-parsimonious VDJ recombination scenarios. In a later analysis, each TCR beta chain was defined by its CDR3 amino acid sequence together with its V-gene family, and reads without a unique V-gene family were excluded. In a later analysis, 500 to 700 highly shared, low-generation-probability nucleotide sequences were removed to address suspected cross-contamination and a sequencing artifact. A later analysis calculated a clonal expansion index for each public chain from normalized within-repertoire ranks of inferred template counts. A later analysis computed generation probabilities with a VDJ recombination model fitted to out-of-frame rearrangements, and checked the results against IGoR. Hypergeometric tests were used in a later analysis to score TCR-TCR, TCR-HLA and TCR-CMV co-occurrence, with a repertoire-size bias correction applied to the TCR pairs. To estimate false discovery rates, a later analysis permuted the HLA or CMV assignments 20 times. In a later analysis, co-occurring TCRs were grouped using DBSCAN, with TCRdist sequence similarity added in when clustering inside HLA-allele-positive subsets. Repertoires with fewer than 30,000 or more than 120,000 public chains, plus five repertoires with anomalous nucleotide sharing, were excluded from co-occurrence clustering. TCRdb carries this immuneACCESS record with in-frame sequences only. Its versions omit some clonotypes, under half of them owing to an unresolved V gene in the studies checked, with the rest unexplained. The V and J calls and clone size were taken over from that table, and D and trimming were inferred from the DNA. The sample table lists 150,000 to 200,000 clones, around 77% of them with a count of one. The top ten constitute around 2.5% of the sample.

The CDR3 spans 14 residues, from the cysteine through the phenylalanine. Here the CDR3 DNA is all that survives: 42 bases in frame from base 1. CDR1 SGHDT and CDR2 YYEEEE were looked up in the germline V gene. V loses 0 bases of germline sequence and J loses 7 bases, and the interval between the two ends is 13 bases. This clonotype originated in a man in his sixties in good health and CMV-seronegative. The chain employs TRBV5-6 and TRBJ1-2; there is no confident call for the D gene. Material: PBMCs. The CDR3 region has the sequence CASSLVSGYGGYTF. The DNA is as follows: TGTGCCAGCAGCTTGGTTTCGGGGTATGGTGGCTACACCTTC.